This T cell receptor (beta chain) was observed in a study of early T cells in non-severe SARS-CoV-2 infection. Study as a whole: The input, bulk RNA from unsorted whole blood, was sequenced, and chains were unpaired.

Researchers attached unique molecular identifiers to individual cDNA molecules. Using its own MiXCR run on the 5' RACE reads, TCRdb lists one record per CDR3 protein. Among around 71,000 distinct CDR3 sequences, roughly 14% were seen once, and the ten largest hold roughly 3.7%. CDR1 and CDR2 from the germline V gene are SGHTA and FQGTGA. CDR3 size: 13 residues. The ends were cut back, 8 bases at V and 3 bases at J, with 14 bases in the middle. This clonotype was counted between two and nine times. The sample was whole blood, taken at baseline. The chain employs TRBV7-3 and TRBJ2-7; D possibly corresponds to TRBD2 (5 bases). The sequence derives from an adult who was a healthcare worker with PCR-confirmed SARS-CoV-2 infection or an uninfected control (not recorded which). CDR3 in amino acids: CASGLGEVYEQYF. In nucleotides, the CDR3 is TGTGCCAGCGGACTGGGAGAGGTCTACGAGCAGTACTTC.